A single T cell receptor (beta chain) is shown here with its context. Its antigen remains unknown. The sample comes from a study of neoadjuvant anti-PD-1 for oral cavity cancer. The wider study: Nivolumab at 3 mg/kg was mostly given biweekly, three to four doses, pre-surgery. The study, taken as a whole, reports: After neoadjuvant nivolumab, PBMC T cell clonality was significantly higher in non-responders than responders.

Using immunoSEQ multiplex PCR, the repertoire was profiled, and TCRdb retains in-frame clones only, with some absent. The table has around 14,000 clones, roughly three quarters seen once. The starting material was PBMCs, obtained before nivolumab (anti-PD-1) treatment. The TCR originated in a person between 40 and 80 years old with oral cavity squamous cell carcinoma.

CDR3 bases: TGTGCCAGCAGTGAACATGGGTTGAACACTGAAGCTTTCTTT. Translating it yields CASSEHGLNTEAFF. The chain combines TRBV25-1 with TRBJ1-1; D not certain. Germline V gene sequence: CDR1 MGHDK, CDR2 SYGVNS. The V end was cut by 2 bases, the J end by 0 bases, with 7 bases between. CDR3 length equals 14 residues.